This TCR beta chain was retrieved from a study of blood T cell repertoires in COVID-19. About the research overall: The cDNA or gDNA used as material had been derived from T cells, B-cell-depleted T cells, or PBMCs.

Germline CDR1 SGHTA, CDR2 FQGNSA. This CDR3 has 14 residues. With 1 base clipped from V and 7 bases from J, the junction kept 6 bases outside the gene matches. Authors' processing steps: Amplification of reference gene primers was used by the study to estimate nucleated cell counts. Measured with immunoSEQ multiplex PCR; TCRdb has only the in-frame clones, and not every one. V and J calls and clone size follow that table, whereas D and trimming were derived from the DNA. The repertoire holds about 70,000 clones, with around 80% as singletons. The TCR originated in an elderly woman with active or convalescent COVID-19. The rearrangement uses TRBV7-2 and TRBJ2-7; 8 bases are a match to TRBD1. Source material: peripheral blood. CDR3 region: CASSLGGQGREQYF. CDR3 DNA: TGTGCCAGCAGCTTAGGAGGACAGGGTAGGGAGCAGTACTTC.